The present T cell receptor (beta chain) was sequenced within a study of yellow fever vaccine responses in identical twins. TCRdb called the RT-PCR reads again in MiXCR, with one record for every CDR3 protein. The sample contains about 12,000 distinct CDR3 sequences, almost 85% of which appear only once. The CDR3 runs 14 residues. Per germline, CDR1 LNHDA and CDR2 SQIVND (reference sequence). Between the trimmed V and J ends, which lost 5 bases and 1 base, there was a span of 10 bases. Study-wide results and limits: Reportedly, the T cell response mounted by twins to vaccine seemed partly convergent, partly personalized.

Comment on this clonotype: Its antigen is undetermined.

The genes are TRBV19 and TRBJ2-3; D is possibly TRBD2 (5 bases). The specimen was T cells from blood (PBMCs), unsorted or a sorted subset (not recorded which), collected before or after yellow fever vaccination (not recorded which). The clonotype was recovered from a woman younger than 30 who received the yellow fever vaccine. CDR3 loop: CASSARTGTDTQYF. CDR3 coding DNA: TGTGCCAGTAGTGCCAGGACTGGCACAGATACGCAGTATTTT. Together with reference TRBV19 and TRBJ2-3, the CDR3 gives the full variable domain: DGGITQSPKYLFRKEGQNVTLSCEQNLNHDAMYWYRQDPGQGLRLIYYSQIVNDFQKGDIAEGYSVSREKKESFPLTVTSAQKNPTAFYLCASSARTGTDTQYFGPGTRLTVL.